Shown below are 26 T cell receptor beta chains from a single sample sequenced in a study of post-analysis software for immune sequencing data. Study outcomes and limitations: With TRBV5-6, TRBV5-1 and TRBV20-1 included, about five TRBV segments were more frequent in patients than in controls.

cDNA libraries for TCR beta contained unique molecular identifiers. TCRdb processed the PCR reads anew with MiXCR; each CDR3 protein has one entry. The sample has about 810,000 distinct CDR3 sequences, roughly half seen once; the top ten hold 4.6%. These receptors' antigens are unknown. Specimen: blood. These receptors were collected from a girl between 10 and 17 years old with multiple sclerosis.

V usage is TRBV10-3 and J usage is TRBJ2-7, with 13 positions matching TRBD2. The V and J ends lost 6 bases and 2 bases, in that order; junction bases with no gene match: 1. The germline V gene encodes CDR1 ENHRY and CDR2 SYGVKD. The CDR3 runs 14 residues. CDR3 DNA: TGTGCCATCAGGGGGACTAGCGGGACCTACGAGCAGTACTTC. This sequence encodes CAIRGTSGTYEQYF.

The J gene is TRBJ2-7, the V gene TRBV20-1, with 14 bases matching TRBD2. Germline V gene lookup returns CDR1 DFQATT and CDR2 SNEGSKA (reference sequence). J gave up 3 bases and V 2 bases, and 18 bases lay outside the gene matches. CDR3 size: 20 residues. In nucleotides, the CDR3 is TGCAGTGCTAGAACGCGGACGGGACTAGCGGGAGAAGTCGGTTTCTACGAGCAGTACTTC. Its translation is CSARTRTGLAGEVGFYEQYF.

This clonotype appeared a few times. This chain joins TRBV20-1 and TRBJ1-6; a possible D gene is TRBD1 (5 bases). CDR3 length equals 13 residues. V was cut by 6 bases and J by 13 bases, with 19 bases left in between. The germline gives CDR1 DFQATT, CDR2 SNEGSKA (reference sequence). Here the CDR3 reads CSAPDKQAVPLHF. The CDR3 DNA follows: TGCAGTGCCCCGGACAAACAGGCAGTGCCCCTCCACTTT.

This chain joins TRBV10-3 and TRBJ2-7, with D maybe TRBD2 (6 bases). Germline V lookup: CDR1 ENHRY, CDR2 SYGVKD. The CDR3 sequence is 15 residues long. V lost 7 bases to trimming and J lost 1 base, with 17 bases between them. As DNA, the CDR3 is TGTGCCATCAACCGGAGGGACGTAGTGTCCTACGAGCAGTACTTC. This translates into CAINRRDVVSYEQYF.

V usage is TRBV6-5 and J usage is TRBJ2-1; maybe TRBD2 (6 bases). With 6 bases removed from V and 6 bases from J, the gap between germline ends came to 15 bases. Germline values: CDR1 MNHEY, CDR2 SVGAGI. The CDR3 spans 14 residues. The CDR3 protein is CASSRTLSGNEQFF. CDR3 bases: TGTGCCAGCAGCAGGACTCTTAGCGGCAATGAGCAGTTCTTC.

This chain links TRBV7-2 with TRBJ2-1; D not resolved. V was pared by 0 bases and J by 15 bases, with 12 bases between. Looked up from germline, CDR1 is SGHTA and CDR2 is FQGNSA. The CDR3 runs to 12 residues. CDR3 bases: TGTGCCAGCAGCTTAGCGGGGATTATAGGGTTCTTC. It codes for CASSLAGIIGFF.

This sequence joins TRBV5-1 and TRBJ1-2; possible D gene TRBD1, 5 bases. Germline CDR1 reads SGHRS; CDR2 reads YFSETQ. The CDR3 covers 15 residues. The V end was cut by 4 bases, the J end by 4 bases, with 17 bases between. The chain's CDR3 is CASSEGLIEIYGYTF. DNA for the CDR3: TGCGCCAGCAGCGAGGGACTGATAGAAATCTATGGCTACACCTTC.

The chain recombines TRBV7-2 with TRBJ2-1; 7 bases fit TRBD2. Germline loops: CDR1 SGHTA, CDR2 FQGNSA. The CDR3 covers 16 residues. The junction had 5 bases not matched to a gene; V was cut back by 1 base and J by 2 bases. As DNA, the CDR3 is TGTGCCAGCAGCTTAGTGGGTAGCGGGCCCTACAATGAGCAGTTCTTC. Translating it yields CASSLVGSGPYNEQFF.

The genes are TRBV11-2 and TRBJ2-7, with D possibly being TRBD1 or TRBD2 (5 bases each). This CDR3 spans 15 amino acids. Trimming removed 6 bases at V and 6 bases at J, with 21 bases between. Germline V gene sequence: CDR1 SGHAT, CDR2 FQNNGV. The CDR3 spells CASSLTGTPEGEQYF. DNA for the CDR3: TGTGCCAGCAGTTTAACCGGGACCCCAGAGGGCGAGCAGTACTTC.

This chain links TRBV15 with TRBJ2-1; 10 nucleotides match TRBD1. Per the germline V gene, CDR1 is LNHNV and CDR2 is YYDKDF (reference sequence). Trimming at V came to 5 bases and at J to 8 bases, leaving 9 bases not matched to a gene. The CDR3 sequence is 15 residues long. DNA of the CDR3: TGTGCCACCAGCGGAAGACAGGGGGCATTCTATGAGCAGTTCTTC. Amino acids: CATSGRQGAFYEQFF. Looking up the rest from reference TRBV15 and TRBJ2-1 gives the full variable domain: DAMVIQNPRYQVTQFGKPVTLSCSQTLNHNVMYWYQQKSSQAPKLLFHYYDKDFNNEADTPDNFQSRRPNTSFCFLDIRSPGLGDTAMYLCATSGRQGAFYEQFFGPGTRLTVL.

V usage is TRBV6-5 and J usage is TRBJ2-5; tentatively, D is TRBD2 (7 bases). V was cut by 5 bases and J by 2 bases, with 18 bases left in between. Per germline, CDR1 MNHEY and CDR2 SVGAGI. This CDR3 region has 16 residues. The CDR3 nucleotides are TGTGCCAGCAGTCGACGGGGGGCGGGGGAACAAGAGACCCAGTACTTC. Its translation is CASSRRGAGEQETQYF.

This clonotype has a handful of counts. The chain is built from TRBV11-2 and TRBJ2-7; 10 bases fit TRBD2. There are 19 residues in the CDR3. The V gene end was trimmed by 2 bases and the J gene end by 0 bases; junction bases not matched to a gene: 13. Germline CDR1 reads SGHAT; CDR2 reads FQNNGV. The DNA of the CDR3 is TGTGCCAGCAGCTTATTCCCCAGGGCTAGCGGGAGTGTCTCCTACGAGCAGTACTTC. This encodes CASSLFPRASGSVSYEQYF.

This clonotype came up a few times. CDR3 amino acids: CASSLGQGTTNEKLFF. CDR3 bases: TGCGCCAGCAGCCTGGGACAGGGGACAACTAATGAAAAACTGTTTTTT. The V and J genes are TRBV5-1 and TRBJ1-4, with 10 nucleotides matching TRBD1. Losses at the gene ends were 4 bases for V and 0 bases for J; bases not matched to a gene: 3. The germline V gene encodes CDR1 SGHRS and CDR2 YFSETQ. CDR3 size: 16 residues.

The chain joins TRBV29-1 to TRBJ2-3; TRBD2 aligns across 7 bases. The CDR3 sequence is 14 residues long. Trimming took 3 bases from V and 4 from J; bases not matched to a gene: 7. CDR1 and CDR2 (germline): SQVTM, ANQGSEA. The DNA for the CDR3 is TGCAGCGTTGACCCTCGCGGGAGTCCAGATACGCAGTATTTT. This codes for CSVDPRGSPDTQYF.

The rearrangement uses TRBV20-1 and TRBJ2-1, with D maybe TRBD2 (5 bases). Germline lookup yields CDR1 DFQATT and CDR2 SNEGSKA (reference sequence). Trimming shortened V by 0 bases and J by 4 bases, and 7 bases separated the two germline ends. The CDR3 is made up of 13 amino acids. As DNA, the CDR3 is TGCAGTGCTAGAGATCGGGATTACAATGAGCAGTTCTTC. This translates into CSARDRDYNEQFF.

This chain connects TRBV29-1 to TRBJ2-3; 8 bases fit TRBD2. The CDR3 has 13 amino acids. J was trimmed by 2 bases and V by 6 bases; bases with no gene match: 4. Germline CDR1 SQVTM, CDR2 ANQGSEA. CDR3 sequence reads: CSVIAGNTDTQYF. Written as DNA, the CDR3 is TGCAGCGTCATAGCGGGGAACACAGATACGCAGTATTTT.

This clonotype occurred a few times. The chain couples TRBV29-1 to TRBJ1-2; no definite D call. The CDR3 contains 13 residues. Germline loops: CDR1 SQVTM, CDR2 ANQGSEA. The V gene lost 3 bases and the J gene lost 8 bases, with 16 bases spanning the gap. The CDR3 sequence: CSVEVLIGVGYTF. DNA of the CDR3: TGCAGCGTTGAGGTCCTGATCGGTGTAGGCTACACCTTC.

The genes are TRBV7-6 and TRBJ2-1; 8 bases align to TRBD1. The V gene's germline CDR1 is SGHVS and CDR2 FNYEAQ. This CDR3 is 15 amino acids long. J lost 8 bases, V lost 0 bases, and 6 bases had no gene match. Here the CDR3 reads CASSLAQGVFDEQFF. As DNA, the CDR3 is TGTGCCAGCAGCTTAGCACAGGGGGTATTCGATGAGCAGTTCTTC.

This clonotype has a handful of counts. This rearrangement joins TRBV12-3 or TRBV12-4 to TRBJ1-1; D not certain. V lost 1 base to trimming and J lost 1 base, with 7 bases between them. The CDR3 has 14 residues. CDR3 DNA sequence: TGTGCCAGCAGTTTAGTTGGGGAGAACACTGAAGCTTTCTTT. Amino acid sequence: CASSLVGENTEAFF.

The CDR3 sequence is CSARDFRGQGNNEQFF. The DNA of the CDR3 is TGCAGTGCTAGAGATTTTAGGGGACAGGGAAACAATGAGCAGTTCTTC. The V call is TRBV20-1, the J call TRBJ2-1, with 9 bases matching TRBD1. After removal of 0 bases from V and 5 bases from J, the junction contained 8 bases not matched to a gene. CDR1 and CDR2 (germline): DFQATT, SNEGSKA (reference sequence). The CDR3 spans 16 residues.

The V gene is TRBV9, the J gene TRBJ1-6; no reliable D call. V was trimmed by 3 bases and J by 9 bases, leaving 13 bases between them. The CDR3 is made up of 14 amino acids. Looked up from germline, CDR1 is SGDLS and CDR2 is YYNGEE. Here the CDR3 reads CASSAGPAGSPLHF. The CDR3 region has the DNA TGTGCCAGCAGCGCGGGCCCCGCGGGTTCACCCCTCCACTTT.

The rearrangement uses TRBV7-9 and TRBJ2-4; D is unresolved. The end of the DNA aligns better with TRBJ2-7, so the J call may be wrong. The CDR3 has 16 residues. From germline, CDR1 is SEHNR and CDR2 FQNEAQ (reference sequence). The CDR3, as DNA: TGTGCCAGCAGCTTAGGGTCCTACGGCGTTCTATACGAGCAGTACTTC. It translates to CASSLGSYGVLYEQYF.

Concerning this clonotype: This could be a read error, since a much larger clone is one nucleotide away. This chain uses TRBV20-1 with TRBJ2-4; 8 bases are a match to TRBD2. The J call may be incorrect, as the DNA end agrees better with TRBJ2-7. Germline assignment: CDR1 DFQATT and CDR2 SNEGSKA (reference sequence). The CDR3 totals 15 residues. The CDR3 is CSATNPGRAADEQYF. The CDR3, as DNA: TGCAGTGCCACCAACCCCGGGAGGGCGGCAGACGAGCAGTACTTC.

This clonotype was observed a handful of times. V is TRBV29-1 and J is TRBJ2-3, with 7 bases identical to TRBD2. The germline gives CDR1 SQVTM, CDR2 ANQGSEA. The CDR3 runs to 14 residues. Unmatched junction bases numbered 11, after V lost 4 bases and J lost 7 bases. Here the CDR3 DNA reads TGCAGCGTTGCTCAGGGAGGGCAAGGGAATACGCAGTATTTT. Translating gives CSVAQGGQGNTQYF.

This clonotype was counted only a few times. The chain uses TRBV27 and TRBJ2-7, with D possibly TRBD1 on 6 matching bases. The CDR3 spans 15 residues. V lost 1 base to trimming and J lost 3 bases, with 13 bases between them. Per germline, CDR1 MNHEY and CDR2 SMNVEV (reference sequence). Written as DNA, the CDR3 is TGTGCCAGCAGTTTATTCCGGACAGAACTCTACGAGCAGTACTTC. It is translated as CASSLFRTELYEQYF.

The chain links TRBV10-3 to TRBJ2-1; 10 bases are a match to TRBD2. This CDR3 region has 14 residues. The ends lost 8 bases at V and 6 bases at J; junction bases unmatched: 7. The germline CDR1 and CDR2 sequences are ENHRY and SYGVKD. CDR3 coding DNA: TGTGCCATCGGGAGCGGGAGGGCCGCCAATGAGCAGTTCTTC. It specifies CAIGSGRAANEQFF.